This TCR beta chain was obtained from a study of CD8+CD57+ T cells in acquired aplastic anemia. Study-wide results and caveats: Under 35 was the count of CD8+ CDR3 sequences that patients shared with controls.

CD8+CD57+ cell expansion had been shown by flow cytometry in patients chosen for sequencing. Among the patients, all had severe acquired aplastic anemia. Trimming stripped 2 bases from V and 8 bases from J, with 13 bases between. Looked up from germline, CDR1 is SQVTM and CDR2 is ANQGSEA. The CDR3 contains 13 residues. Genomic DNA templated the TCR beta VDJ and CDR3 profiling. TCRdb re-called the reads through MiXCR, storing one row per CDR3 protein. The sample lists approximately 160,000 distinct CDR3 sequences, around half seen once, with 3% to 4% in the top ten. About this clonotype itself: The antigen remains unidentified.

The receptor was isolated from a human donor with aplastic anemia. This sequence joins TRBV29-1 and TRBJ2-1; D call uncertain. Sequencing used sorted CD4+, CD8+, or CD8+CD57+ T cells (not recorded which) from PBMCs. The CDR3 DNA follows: TGCAGCGTTGAATCCCTGGCCGGGCATGAGCAGTTCTTC. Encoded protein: CSVESLAGHEQFF.